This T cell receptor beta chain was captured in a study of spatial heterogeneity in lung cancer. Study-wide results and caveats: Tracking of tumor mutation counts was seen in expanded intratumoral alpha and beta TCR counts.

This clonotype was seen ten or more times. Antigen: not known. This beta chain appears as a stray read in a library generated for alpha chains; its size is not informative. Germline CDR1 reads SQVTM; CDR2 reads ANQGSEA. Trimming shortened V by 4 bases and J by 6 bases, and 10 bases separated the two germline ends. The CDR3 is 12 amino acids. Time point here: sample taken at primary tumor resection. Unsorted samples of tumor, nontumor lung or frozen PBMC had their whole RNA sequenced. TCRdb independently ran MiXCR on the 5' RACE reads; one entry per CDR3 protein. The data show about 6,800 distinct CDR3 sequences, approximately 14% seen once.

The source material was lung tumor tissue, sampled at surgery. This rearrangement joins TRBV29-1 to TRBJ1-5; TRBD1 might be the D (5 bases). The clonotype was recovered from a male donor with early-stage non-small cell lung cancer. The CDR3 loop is CSVAGRGQPQHF. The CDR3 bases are TGCAGCGTTGCAGGGAGAGGTCAGCCCCAGCATTTT.